This TCR beta chain comes out of a study of naive CD8 T cells in extremely preterm neonates. V shed 1 base and J 10 bases; nucleotides not matched to a gene: 7. Germline V CDR1 and CDR2: MNHEY, SMNVEV (reference sequence). This CDR3 is built from 16 residues. Concerning this clone: The antigen is unknown.

General study findings and limits: Preterm neonates shared more CDR3 nucleotide sequences (roughly 2.7%) than older groups. Compared with older groups, preterm CDR3s were shorter, with fewer N additions and less trimming.

Sequencing used immunoSEQ multiplex PCR; TCRdb keeps in-frame clones, though not all of them. This sample carries about 7,600 clones, just over 95% of them seen once, and the ten largest clones take 2.5% to 3.5%. The chain joins TRBV27 to TRBJ1-6; 10 bases match TRBD1. Sample: naive CD8+ T cells from blood. This TCR derives from a human donor in good health. The CDR3, as DNA: TGTGCCAGCAGTTTATACGGGACAGGGGTCGACTCACCCCTCCACTTT. The encoded protein is CASSLYGTGVDSPLHF.